This T cell receptor (beta chain) was retrieved from a study of cytomegalovirus exposure and HLA in healthy donors. Study as a whole: Among the approximately 400 donors who were genotyped, 81% fell in the genetic ancestry cluster that is associated with self-reported Caucasian donors.

Use of 60 Vbeta and 13 Jbeta primers characterized the PCR. Sequencing used immunoSEQ multiplex PCR; TCRdb keeps in-frame clones, though not all of them. The sample has about 120,000 clones, around 75% seen once. Notes on the study in general: Common viral pathogens seemed to be connected with several of the most significant clusters, according to a later analysis. V- and J-gene trimming in TCR beta was tied to a missense DCLRE1C variant by an analysis performed later.

The length of the CDR3 is 11 residues. With 3 bases removed from V and 8 bases from J, the gap between germline ends came to 4 bases. From germline, CDR1 is MDHEN and CDR2 SYDVKM. Comments on this clone: The antigen is undetermined.

Specimen: PBMCs. J is TRBJ1-4 and V is TRBV28; no definite D call. This TCR derives from a woman between 18 and 29 years old in good health and CMV-seronegative. The CDR3 reads CASSFFEKLFF. The CDR3 DNA follows: TGTGCCAGCAGTTTCTTCGAAAAACTGTTTTTT. Based on the CDR3 plus reference TRBV28 and TRBJ1-4, the full variable domain is DVKVTQSSRYLVKRTGEKVFLECVQDMDHENMFWYRQDPGLGLRLIYFSYDVKMKEKGDIPEGYSVSREKKERFSLILESASTNQTSMYLCASSFFEKLFFGSGTQLSVL.